The clone carrying this TCR beta chain was counted many times. The repertoire was sequenced with immunoSEQ multiplex PCR; TCRdb's copy has only in-frame clones and lacks some. This repertoire holds 12,000 or so clones, and none appear only once. This specimen comes from a study of T cells after posttransplantation cyclophosphamide. A marrow graft followed busulfan-fludarabine conditioning, with cyclophosphamide on days +3 and +4. V was cut by 6 bases and J by 0 bases, with 8 bases left in between. Per germline, CDR1 KGHSH and CDR2 LQKENI. CDR3 length equals 14 residues. This material consisted of PBMCs, taken after allogeneic stem cell transplant with posttransplant cyclophosphamide. The chain employs TRBV18 and TRBJ2-2; the D is unclear. The receptor's source is a female patient aged 40-49 years who received an allogeneic stem cell transplant from a related donor, was CMV-positive, and had acute GVHD only. Part of the T cell pool may stem from the graft donor. CDR3 in DNA: TGTGCCAGCTCTCCCCTAGCGAACACCGGGGAGCTGTTTTTT. This encodes CASSPLANTGELFF. Drawing the rest from reference TRBV18 and TRBJ2-2, the complete variable domain is NAGVMQNPRHLVRRRGQEARLRCSPMKGHSHVYWYRQLPEEGLKFMVYLQKENIIDESGMPKERFSAEFPKEGPSILRIQQVVRGDSAAYFCASSPLANTGELFFGEGSRLTVL.